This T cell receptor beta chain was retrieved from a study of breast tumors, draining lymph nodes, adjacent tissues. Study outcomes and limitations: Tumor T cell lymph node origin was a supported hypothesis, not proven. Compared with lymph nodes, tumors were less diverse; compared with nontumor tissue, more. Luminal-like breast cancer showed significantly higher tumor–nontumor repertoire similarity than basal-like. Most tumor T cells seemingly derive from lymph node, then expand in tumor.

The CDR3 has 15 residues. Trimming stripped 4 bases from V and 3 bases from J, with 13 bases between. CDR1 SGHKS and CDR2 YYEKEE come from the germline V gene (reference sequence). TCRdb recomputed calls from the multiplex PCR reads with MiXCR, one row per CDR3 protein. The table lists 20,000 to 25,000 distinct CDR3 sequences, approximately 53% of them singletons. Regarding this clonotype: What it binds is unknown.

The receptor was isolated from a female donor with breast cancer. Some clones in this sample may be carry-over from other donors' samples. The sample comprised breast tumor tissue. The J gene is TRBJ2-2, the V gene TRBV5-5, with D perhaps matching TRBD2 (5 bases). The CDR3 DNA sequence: TGTGCCAGCAGCCGAAAAGGGAGAGACACCGGGGAGCTGTTTTTT. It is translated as CASSRKGRDTGELFF.